This section outlines one T cell receptor beta chain sequence together with its context. Its target is unknown. When naive CD8 T cells were sorted, they were gated as CD8+CD4-CCR7+CD45RA+. The sample belongs to a study of molecular identifiers for immune sequencing clone quantification. Via MiXCR, TCRdb re-called the PCR reads, giving one row per CDR3 protein. The table shows hundreds of thousands of distinct CDR3 sequences, with about 25% occurring only once. General observations from the study: Underestimated sizes of highly expanded clones could result from identical TCR molecules that share a barcode. Clones of above 20 RNA copies carried over 99% of effector molecules; in naive cells they carried under 1%.

This receptor was taken from a human donor in good health. Some libraries in this study had Jurkat cell RNA spiked in. Sequenced: naive CD8+ T cells from blood, with Jurkat cell RNA spiked in. The subset denotes: FACS-sorted CD8+CD4-CCR7+CD45RA+ naive T cells.

CDR3 bases: TGCGCCAGCAGCTTTTCGCCCCAGCATTTT. Its translation is CASSFSPQHF. The chain links TRBV5-1 to TRBJ1-5; no clear D gene. Per the germline V gene, CDR1 is SGHRS and CDR2 is YFSETQ. V lost 2 bases to trimming and J lost 9 bases, with 3 bases between them. The CDR3 contains 10 residues.